This T cell receptor beta chain was captured in a study of blood T cell repertoires in COVID-19. Germline V lookup: CDR1 SGHNT, CDR2 YENEEA. There are 14 residues in the CDR3. Trimming took off 1 base at V and 4 bases at J, with 9 bases between the two ends. As processed by the authors: How many nucleated cells were present was estimated from reference gene primer amplification. Data came from immunoSEQ multiplex PCR; TCRdb stores just in-frame clones and leaves some out. For V, J and clone size, that table is used; D and trimming come from the DNA. The data contain 150,000 to 200,000 clones, roughly 79% of them singletons.

This receptor was obtained from a man between 60 and 75 years old with active or convalescent COVID-19. The rearrangement joins TRBV11-3 to TRBJ2-3; D not resolved. Sequenced sample: peripheral blood. The CDR3 loop reads CASSLGRVADTQYF. CDR3 nucleotides: TGTGCCAGCAGCTTAGGACGGGTCGCAGATACGCAGTATTTT.